This T cell receptor beta chain is drawn from a study of cytomegalovirus exposure and HLA in healthy donors. Study-level findings and limits: About 87% or about 30% of the time was how often most TCR beta V segments were productive, according to an earlier analysis. Later analysis associated a missense DCLRE1C variant with TCR beta V- and J-gene trimming. In most subjects, TCR beta sequences reportedly gave accurate predictions of HLA-A and HLA-B alleles. High sensitivity and specificity were reportedly achieved when the classifier diagnosed cytomegalovirus status.

This clone has a handful of counts. Its target is not known. Germline values: CDR1 SGDLS, CDR2 YYNGEE. The CDR3 totals 13 residues. Trimming removed 4 bases from V and 5 bases from J, with 11 bases in between. A multiplex PCR was run with 60 Vbeta primers and 13 Jbeta primers. Produced via immunoSEQ multiplex PCR; TCRdb's table is partial and in-frame only. Here the sample spans about 79,000 clones, about 71% being singletons. The genes are TRBV9 and TRBJ2-3; weak D call: TRBD2 (5 bases). The sequence came from a man aged 60-69 years in good health and CMV-seronegative. Material for sequencing was PBMCs. The CDR3, as DNA: TGTGCCAGCAGCACTAGTGGCTTAGATACGCAGTATTTT. Amino acid sequence: CASSTSGLDTQYF.